The clone carrying this T cell receptor (beta chain) was seen repeatedly, ten times or more. Its specificity is not known. The V and J ends lost 0 bases and 10 bases respectively, with 13 bases between them. The CDR3 consists of 14 residues. Germline V gene data show CDR1 as SGDLS and CDR2 as YYNGEE. The data belong to a study of T cells in Graves' hyperthyroidism and ophthalmopathy. Overall study results and limits: Median prediction lead before ophthalmopathy onset was 5 to 7.5 months with the model.

It was considered stable Graves' hyperthyroidism when ophthalmopathy did not progress within 18 months. Cells are PBMCs isolated from 9 to 10 ml of fresh blood. TCR beta CDR3 sequences were amplified from RNA transcripts. Initially, a first-round RT-PCR of the TCR CDR3 employed the HTBI primer set. TCRdb reanalysed the multiplex PCR reads using MiXCR and keeps one entry per CDR3 protein. The sample lists about 840,000 distinct CDR3 sequences, about two fifths seen once, with approximately 10% in the top ten. V is TRBV9 and J is TRBJ2-2, with D hard to call. This sequence was found in a man aged 18 to 30 with Graves' hyperthyroidism. Sequenced sample: blood. CDR3 bases: TGTGCCAGCAGCGTAGCTGGTGTGTCGGAGGAGCTGTTTTTT. This sequence encodes CASSVAGVSEELFF.